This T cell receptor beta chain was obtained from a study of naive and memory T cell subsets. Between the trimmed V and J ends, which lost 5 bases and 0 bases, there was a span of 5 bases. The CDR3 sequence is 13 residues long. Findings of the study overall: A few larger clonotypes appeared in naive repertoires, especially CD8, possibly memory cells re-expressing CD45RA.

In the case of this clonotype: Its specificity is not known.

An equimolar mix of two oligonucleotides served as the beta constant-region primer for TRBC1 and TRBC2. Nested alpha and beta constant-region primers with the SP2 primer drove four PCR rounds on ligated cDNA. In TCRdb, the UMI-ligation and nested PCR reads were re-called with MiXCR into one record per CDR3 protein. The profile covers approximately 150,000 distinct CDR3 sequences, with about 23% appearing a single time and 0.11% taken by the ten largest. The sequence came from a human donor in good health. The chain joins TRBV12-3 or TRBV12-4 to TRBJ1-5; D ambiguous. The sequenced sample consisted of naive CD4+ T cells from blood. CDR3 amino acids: CASSGSSNQPQHF. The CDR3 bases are TGTGCCAGCAGTGGGAGTAGCAATCAGCCCCAGCATTTT.